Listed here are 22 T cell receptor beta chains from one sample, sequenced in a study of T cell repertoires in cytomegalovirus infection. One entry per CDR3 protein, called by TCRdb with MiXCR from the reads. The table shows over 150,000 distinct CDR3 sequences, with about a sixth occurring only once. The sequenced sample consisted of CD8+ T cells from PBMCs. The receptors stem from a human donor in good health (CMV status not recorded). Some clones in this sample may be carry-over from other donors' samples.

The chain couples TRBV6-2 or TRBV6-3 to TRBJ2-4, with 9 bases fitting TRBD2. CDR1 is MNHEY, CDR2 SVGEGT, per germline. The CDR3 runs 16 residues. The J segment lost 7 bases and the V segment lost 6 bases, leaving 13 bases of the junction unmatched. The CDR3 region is CASSPDSGGVGNIQYF. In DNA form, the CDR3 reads TGTGCCAGCAGCCCAGATAGCGGGGGAGTCGGTAACATTCAGTACTTC.

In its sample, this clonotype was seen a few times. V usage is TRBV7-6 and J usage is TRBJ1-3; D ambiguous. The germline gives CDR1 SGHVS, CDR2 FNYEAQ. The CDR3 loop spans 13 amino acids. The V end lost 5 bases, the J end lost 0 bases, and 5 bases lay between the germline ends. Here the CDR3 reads CASSTRSGNTIYF. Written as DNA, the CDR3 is TGTGCCAGCAGCACCCGCTCTGGAAACACCATATATTTT. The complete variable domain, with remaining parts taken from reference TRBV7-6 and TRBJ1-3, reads GAGVSQSPRYKVTKRGQDVALRCDPISGHVSLYWYRQALGQGPEFLTYFNYEAQQDKSGLPNDRFSAERPEGSISTLTIQRTEQRDSAMYRCASSTRSGNTIYFGEGSWLTVV.

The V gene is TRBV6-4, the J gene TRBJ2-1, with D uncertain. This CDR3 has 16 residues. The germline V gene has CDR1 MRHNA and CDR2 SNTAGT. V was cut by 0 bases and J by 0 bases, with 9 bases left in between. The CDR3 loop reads CASSDSVLSSYNEQFF. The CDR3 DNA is TGTGCCAGCAGTGACTCTGTCTTGAGCTCCTACAATGAGCAGTTCTTC.

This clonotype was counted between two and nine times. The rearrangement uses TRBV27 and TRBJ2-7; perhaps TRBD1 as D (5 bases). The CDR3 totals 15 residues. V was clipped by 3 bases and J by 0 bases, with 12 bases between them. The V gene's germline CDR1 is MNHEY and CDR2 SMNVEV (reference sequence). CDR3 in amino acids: CASSFEWGSSYEQYF. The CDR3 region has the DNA TGTGCCAGCAGTTTCGAGTGGGGCTCCTCCTACGAGCAGTACTTC.

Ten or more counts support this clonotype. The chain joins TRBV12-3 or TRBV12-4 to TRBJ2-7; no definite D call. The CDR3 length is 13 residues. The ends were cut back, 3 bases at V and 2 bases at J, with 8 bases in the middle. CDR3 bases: TGTGCCAGCAGTTTTGGGCGGACCTACGAGCAGTACTTC. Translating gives CASSFGRTYEQYF.

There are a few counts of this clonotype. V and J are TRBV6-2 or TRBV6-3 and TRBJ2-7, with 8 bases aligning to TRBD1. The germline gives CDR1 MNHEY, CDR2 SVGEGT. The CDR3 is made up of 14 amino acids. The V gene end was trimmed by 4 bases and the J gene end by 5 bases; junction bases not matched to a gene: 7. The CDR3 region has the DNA TGTGCCAGCAGTTTCGGGACAGGACGGGACGAGCAGTACTTC. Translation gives CASSFGTGRDEQYF.

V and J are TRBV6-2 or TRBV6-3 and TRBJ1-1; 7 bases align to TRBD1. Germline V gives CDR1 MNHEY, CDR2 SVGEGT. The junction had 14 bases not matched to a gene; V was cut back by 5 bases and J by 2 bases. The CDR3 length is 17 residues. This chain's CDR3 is CASSLPSGTEINTEAFF. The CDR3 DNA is TGTGCCAGCAGTCTTCCATCCGGGACAGAAATTAACACTGAAGCTTTCTTT.

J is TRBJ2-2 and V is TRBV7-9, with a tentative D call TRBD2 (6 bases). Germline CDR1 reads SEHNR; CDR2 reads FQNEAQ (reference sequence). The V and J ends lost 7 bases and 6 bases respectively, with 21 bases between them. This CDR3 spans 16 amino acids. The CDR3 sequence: CASTPTWDGGPGELFF. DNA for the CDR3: TGTGCCAGCACGCCAACCTGGGACGGGGGTCCCGGGGAGCTGTTTTTT.

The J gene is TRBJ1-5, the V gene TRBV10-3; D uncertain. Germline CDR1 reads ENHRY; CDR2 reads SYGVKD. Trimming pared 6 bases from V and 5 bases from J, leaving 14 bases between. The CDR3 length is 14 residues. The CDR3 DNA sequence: TGTGCCATCAGGGACGAGGGCGGGTATCAGCCCCAGCATTTT. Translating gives CAIRDEGGYQPQHF.

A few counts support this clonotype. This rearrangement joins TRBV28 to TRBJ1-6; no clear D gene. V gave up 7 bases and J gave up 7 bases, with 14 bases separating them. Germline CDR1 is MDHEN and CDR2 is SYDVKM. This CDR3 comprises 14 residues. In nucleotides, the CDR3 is TGTGCCAGCACCTCCCCGTCCACAAATTCACCCCTCCACTTT. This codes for CASTSPSTNSPLHF.

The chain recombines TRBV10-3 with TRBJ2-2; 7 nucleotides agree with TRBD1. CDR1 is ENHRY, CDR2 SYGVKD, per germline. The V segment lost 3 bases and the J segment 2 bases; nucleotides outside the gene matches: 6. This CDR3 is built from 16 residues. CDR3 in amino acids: CAISDVTGTNTGELFF. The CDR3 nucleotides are TGTGCCATCAGTGACGTGACAGGGACAAACACCGGGGAGCTGTTTTTT.

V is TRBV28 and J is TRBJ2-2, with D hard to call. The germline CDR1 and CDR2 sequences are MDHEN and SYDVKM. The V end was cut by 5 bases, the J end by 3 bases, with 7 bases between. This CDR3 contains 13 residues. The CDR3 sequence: CASSQLYTGELFF. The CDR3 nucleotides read TGTGCCAGCAGTCAACTATACACCGGGGAGCTGTTTTTT.

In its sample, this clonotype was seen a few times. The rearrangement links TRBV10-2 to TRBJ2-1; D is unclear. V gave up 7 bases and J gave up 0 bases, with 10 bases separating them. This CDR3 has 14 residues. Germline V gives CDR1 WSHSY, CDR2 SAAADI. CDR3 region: CASTLSGSYNEQFF. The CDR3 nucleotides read TGCGCCAGCACCCTTTCAGGCTCCTACAATGAGCAGTTCTTC.

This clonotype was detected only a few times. The CDR3 spells CASSWGTLNTGELFF. The CDR3 DNA reads as TGTGCCAGCAGTTGGGGGACTCTAAACACCGGGGAGCTGTTTTTT. V is TRBV12-3 or TRBV12-4 and J is TRBJ2-2; tentatively, D is TRBD2 (6 bases). The CDR3 totals 15 residues. V was pared by 4 bases and J by 2 bases, with 11 bases between.

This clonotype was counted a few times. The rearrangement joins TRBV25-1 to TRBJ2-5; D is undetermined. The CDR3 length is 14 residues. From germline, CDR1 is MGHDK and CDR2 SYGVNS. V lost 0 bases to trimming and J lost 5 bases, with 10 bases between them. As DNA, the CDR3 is TGTGCCAGCAGTGAATATAACATTGGGGAGACCCAGTACTTC. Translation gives CASSEYNIGETQYF.

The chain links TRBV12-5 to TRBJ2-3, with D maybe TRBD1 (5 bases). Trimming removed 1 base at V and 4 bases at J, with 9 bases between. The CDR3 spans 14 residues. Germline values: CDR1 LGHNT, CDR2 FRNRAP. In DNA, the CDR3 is TGTGCTAGTGGTTTGGGGGGCCCGTCAGATACGCAGTATTTT. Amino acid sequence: CASGLGGPSDTQYF.

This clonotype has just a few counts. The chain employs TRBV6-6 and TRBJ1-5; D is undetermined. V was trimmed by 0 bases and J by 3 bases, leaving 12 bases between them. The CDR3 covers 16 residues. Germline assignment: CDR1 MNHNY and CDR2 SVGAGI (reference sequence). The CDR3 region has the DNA TGTGCCAGCAGTTACTCGAGAAGGAATCCCAATCAGCCCCAGCATTTT. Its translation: CASSYSRRNPNQPQHF.

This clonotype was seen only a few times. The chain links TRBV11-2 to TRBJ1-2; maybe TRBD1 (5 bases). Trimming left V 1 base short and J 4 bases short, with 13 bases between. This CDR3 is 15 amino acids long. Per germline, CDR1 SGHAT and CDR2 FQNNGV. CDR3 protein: CASSLVWDGRYGYTF. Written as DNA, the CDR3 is TGTGCCAGCAGCTTAGTATGGGACGGCCGCTATGGCTACACCTTC.

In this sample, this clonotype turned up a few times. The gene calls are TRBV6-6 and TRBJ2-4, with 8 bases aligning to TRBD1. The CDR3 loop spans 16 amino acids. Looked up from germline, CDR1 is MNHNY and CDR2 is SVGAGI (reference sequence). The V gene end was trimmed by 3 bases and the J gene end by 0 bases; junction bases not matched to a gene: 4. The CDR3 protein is CASSYSDRGAKNIQYF. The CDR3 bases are TGTGCCAGCAGTTATTCAGACAGGGGAGCCAAAAACATTCAGTACTTC.

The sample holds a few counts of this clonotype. CDR3 sequence (DNA): TGCAGCGTTCCCACCATGCGGGGGGGTCTCAATGAGCAGTTCTTC. It is translated as CSVPTMRGGLNEQFF. The V call is TRBV29-1, the J call TRBJ2-1; the match to TRBD2 covers 9 bases. In germline, CDR1 is SQVTM, CDR2 ANQGSEA. The CDR3 runs 15 residues. Trimming cost V 5 bases and J 6 bases; bases outside gene matches: 11.

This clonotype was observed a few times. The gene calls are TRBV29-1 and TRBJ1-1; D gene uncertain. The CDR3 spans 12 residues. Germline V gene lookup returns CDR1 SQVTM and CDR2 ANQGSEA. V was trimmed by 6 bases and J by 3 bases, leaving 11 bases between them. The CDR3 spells CSVPWKDTEAFF. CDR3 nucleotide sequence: TGCAGCGTGCCCTGGAAGGACACTGAAGCTTTCTTT.

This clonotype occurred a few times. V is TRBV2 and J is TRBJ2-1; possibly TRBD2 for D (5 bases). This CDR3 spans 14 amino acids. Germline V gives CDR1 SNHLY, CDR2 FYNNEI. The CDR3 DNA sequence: TGTGCTTGCGGGCTAGCTGACTCCTACAATGAGCAGTTCTTC. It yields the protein CACGLADSYNEQFF.